These 21 T cell receptor beta chains share one sample of origin, sequenced in a study of blood T cell repertoires in COVID-19. Assay used: immunoSEQ multiplex PCR; TCRdb lists only in-frame clones, some missing. Of 130,000 to 150,000 clones in the sample, 75% to 90% were seen once. Sequenced material: peripheral blood. The receptors shown here come from a woman aged 45-59 years with acute or convalescent COVID-19.

This clone came up once. V usage is TRBV7-8 and J usage is TRBJ1-2; D is perhaps TRBD1 (6 bases). This CDR3 is built from 14 residues. Per the germline V gene, CDR1 is SGHVS and CDR2 is FQNEAQ. Between the trimmed V and J ends, which lost 5 bases and 0 bases, there was a span of 10 bases. The CDR3 reads CASSLGQSNYGYTF. CDR3 bases: TGTGCCAGCAGCCTCGGACAGTCTAACTATGGCTACACCTTC.

This chain joins TRBV7-9 and TRBJ2-7; 10 positions match TRBD1. The CDR3 loop spans 16 amino acids. The V segment lost 3 bases and the J segment 1 base; nucleotides outside the gene matches: 6. Germline loops: CDR1 SEHNR, CDR2 FQNEAQ (reference sequence). The CDR3 reads CASSLGQGLSSYEQYF. In DNA form, the CDR3 reads TGTGCCAGCAGCTTGGGACAGGGGCTTTCATCCTACGAGCAGTACTTC.

The chain combines TRBV6-5 with TRBJ1-2; 10 bases match TRBD1. Germline CDR1 MNHEY, CDR2 SVGAGI. V lost 6 bases to trimming and J lost 2 bases; unmatched junction nucleotides: 3. This CDR3 has 14 amino acids. This CDR3 is CASRSDRGNYGYTF. The DNA of the CDR3 is TGTGCCAGCAGATCGGACAGGGGGAACTATGGCTACACCTTC.

The rearrangement links TRBV6-1 to TRBJ1-3, with a tentative D call TRBD1 (5 bases). In germline, CDR1 is MNHNS, CDR2 SASEGT. CDR3 length equals 14 residues. Trimming took off 0 bases at V and 7 bases at J, with 10 bases between the two ends. CDR3 in DNA: TGTGCCAGCAGTGAAGCGGGAAGGGGTAACACCATATATTTT. It codes for CASSEAGRGNTIYF.

Comment on this clone: Mismatch with germline at one junction end may stem from a read error. The V call is TRBV7-7, the J call TRBJ2-5; 13 positions match TRBD2. Looked up from germline, CDR1 is SSHAT and CDR2 is FNYEAQ (reference sequence). This CDR3 has 16 amino acids. The CDR3 DNA sequence: TGTGCTAGCAGCCCGGGACTAGCGGGAACCCAAGAGACCCAGTACTTC. It yields the protein CASSPGLAGTQETQYF.

The V and J genes are TRBV7-3 and TRBJ1-1, with 8 bases aligning to TRBD1. CDR1 is SGHTA, CDR2 FQGTGA, per germline. V dropped 2 bases and J dropped 0; count of bases not matched to a gene: 8. The CDR3 is 17 amino acids. CDR3: CASSLRPGTGLNTEAFF. CDR3 sequence (DNA): TGTGCCAGCAGCTTACGTCCCGGGACAGGCTTGAACACTGAAGCTTTCTTT.

This chain links TRBV9 with TRBJ1-2, with D tentatively TRBD1 (5 bases). CDR3 length: 15 residues. The germline V gene has CDR1 SGDLS and CDR2 YYNGEE. V lost 0 bases and J 4 bases, leaving 13 bases between the germline ends. CDR3 in amino acids: CASSVGGDGVYGYTF. DNA of the CDR3: TGTGCCAGCAGCGTAGGGGGGGACGGTGTCTATGGCTACACCTTC.

The chain is built from TRBV7-9 and TRBJ1-1, with D perhaps TRBD1 (6 bases). The CDR3 sequence is 15 residues long. Per germline, CDR1 SEHNR and CDR2 FQNEAQ (reference sequence). V was cut by 0 bases and J by 3 bases, with 11 bases left in between. The CDR3 region is CASSLALGGDTEAFF. As DNA, the CDR3 is TGTGCCAGCAGCTTAGCGCTAGGGGGGGACACTGAAGCTTTCTTT. Variable domain in full (rest from reference TRBV7-9 and TRBJ1-1): DTGVSQNPRHKITKRGQNVTFRCDPISEHNRLYWYRQTLGQGPEFLTYFQNEAQLEKSRLLSDRFSAERPKGSFSTLEIQRTEQGDSAMYLCASSLALGGDTEAFFGQGTRLTVV.

The chain combines TRBV4-1 with TRBJ1-2, with 7 positions matching TRBD1. V trimming: 0 bases; J trimming: 4 bases; junction bases outside the gene matches: 5. The CDR3 loop spans 15 amino acids. CDR1 is MGHRA and CDR2 is YSYEKL in the germline V gene. The CDR3: CASSQDPGQSYGYTF. In DNA form, the CDR3 reads TGCGCCAGCAGCCAAGACCCGGGACAGAGCTATGGCTACACCTTC.

The V and J genes are TRBV5-4 and TRBJ2-5, with TRBD1 matching over 7 bases. Germline V gives CDR1 SGHNT, CDR2 YYREEE (reference sequence). The CDR3 loop spans 15 amino acids. Germline trimming cut 3 bases from V and 0 bases from J; bases unmatched to any gene: 5. CDR3: CASSSGQPYQETQYF. CDR3 DNA sequence: TGTGCCAGCAGCTCGGGACAGCCGTACCAAGAGACCCAGTACTTC. Using reference TRBV5-4 and TRBJ2-5 for the parts outside the CDR3, the full variable domain is ETGVTQSPTHLIKTRGQQVTLRCSSQSGHNTVSWYQQALGQGPQFIFQYYREEENGRGNFPPRFSGLQFPNYSSELNVNALELDDSALYLCASSSGQPYQETQYFGPGTRLLVL.

The J gene is TRBJ1-1, the V gene TRBV18; TRBD1 matches at 7 bases. V lost 2 bases and J lost 3; bases outside the gene matches: 6. The CDR3 has 15 residues. Germline lookup yields CDR1 KGHSH and CDR2 LQKENI. CDR3: CASSPYTGADTEAFF. DNA for the CDR3: TGTGCCAGCTCACCATATACAGGGGCCGACACTGAAGCTTTCTTT.

The chain is built from TRBV5-1 and TRBJ1-3, with a tentative D call TRBD1 (6 bases). With 5 bases removed from V and 3 bases from J, the gap between germline ends came to 12 bases. This CDR3 comprises 14 residues. Germline V gene sequence: CDR1 SGHRS, CDR2 YFSETQ. The CDR3 is CASRPDSVGNTIYF. In nucleotides, the CDR3 is TGCGCCAGCAGACCGGACAGTGTTGGAAACACCATATATTTT.

The gene calls are TRBV28 and TRBJ2-7; 7 nucleotides align to TRBD1. Germline V gene data show CDR1 as MDHEN and CDR2 as SYDVKM. The CDR3 sequence is 15 residues long. Trimming cost V 6 bases and J 0 bases; bases outside gene matches: 8. Here the CDR3 reads CASRRTGSYSYEQYF. The CDR3 DNA reads TGTGCCAGCAGGCGGACAGGTTCTTACTCCTACGAGCAGTACTTC.

The V and J genes are TRBV11-2 and TRBJ2-5; D is perhaps TRBD2 (6 bases). Germline loops: CDR1 SGHAT, CDR2 FQNNGV. The CDR3 has 15 residues. V lost 2 bases, J lost 4 bases, and 14 bases lay in between. The DNA for the CDR3 is TGTGCCAGCAGCTTAAACCCAGGGCGGGGAGAGACCCAGTACTTC. This translates into CASSLNPGRGETQYF.

The chain couples TRBV5-8 to TRBJ1-1; D remains unclear. The CDR3 has 14 residues. Germline values: CDR1 SGHTS, CDR2 YDEGEE. The V end was cut by 1 base, the J end by 5 bases, with 12 bases between. For the CDR3, the DNA is TGTGCCAGCAGCTTGACTGGTACTGCGACTGAAGCTTTCTTT. Translated: CASSLTGTATEAFF.

The V call is TRBV5-1, the J call TRBJ2-2; 7 bases agree with TRBD2. The CDR3 runs to 15 residues. The ends lost 0 bases at V and 4 bases at J; junction bases unmatched: 3. Germline CDR1 and CDR2: SGHRS and YFSETQ. For the CDR3, the DNA is TGCGCCAGCAGCTTGGGGGAGGGAATCACCGGGGAGCTGTTTTTT. This encodes CASSLGEGITGELFF.

The V gene is TRBV11-1, the J gene TRBJ1-1, with D perhaps TRBD1 (5 bases). The CDR3 loop spans 13 amino acids. Trimming took 5 bases from V and 4 from J, leaving 11 bases between them. CDR1 and CDR2 (germline): SGHAT, FQDESV (reference sequence). The CDR3 DNA is TGTGCCAGCAGCCCCCGGGGGTTCACTGAAGCTTTCTTT. Translated: CASSPRGFTEAFF.

V and J are TRBV10-3 and TRBJ1-6; 7 positions agree with TRBD1. The CDR3 has 18 amino acids. V gave up 6 bases and J gave up 8 bases; unmatched junction bases: 19. Germline CDR1 reads ENHRY; CDR2 reads SYGVKD. CDR3 sequence (DNA): TGTGCCATCAGCGAGAGGGAGGACAGGCGAAGTTTATATTCACCCCTCCACTTT. It yields the protein CAISEREDRRSLYSPLHF.

This chain links TRBV3-1 (or the pseudogene TRBV3-2) with TRBJ1-2, with D possibly matching TRBD1 (6 bases). Trimming took off 4 bases at V and 8 bases at J, with 14 bases between the two ends. Germline V gene data show CDR1 as LGHDT and CDR2 as YNNKEL (reference sequence). This CDR3 has 13 amino acids. The CDR3 region is CASSPRTEAGYTF. Here the CDR3 DNA reads TGTGCCAGCAGCCCGAGGACAGAAGCCGGCTACACCTTC.

J is TRBJ2-2 and V is TRBV7-3, with a possible D match to TRBD2 (7 bases). The CDR3 has 16 amino acids. Per germline, CDR1 SGHTA and CDR2 FQGTGA. V was shortened by 5 bases and J by 0 bases, with 13 bases between the two germline ends. The CDR3 region is CASSPGGHANTGELFF. CDR3 DNA sequence: TGTGCCAGCAGCCCCGGGGGGCACGCGAACACCGGGGAGCTGTTTTTT. Using reference TRBV7-3 and TRBJ2-2 for the parts outside the CDR3, the full variable domain is GAGVSQTPSNKVTEKGKYVELRCDPISGHTALYWYRQSLGQGPEFLIYFQGTGAADDSGLPNDRFFAVRPEGSVSTLKIQRTERGDSAVYLCASSPGGHANTGELFFGEGSRLTVL.

The V and J genes are TRBV3-1 (or the pseudogene TRBV3-2) and TRBJ1-4; TRBD1 matches 8 bases. Unmatched junction bases numbered 8, after V lost 4 bases and J lost 7 bases. The CDR3 is 15 amino acids. Germline values: CDR1 LGHDT, CDR2 YNNKEL (reference sequence). The CDR3: CASSRSRGQVEKLFF. CDR3 nucleotide sequence: TGTGCCAGCAGCCGAAGCAGGGGGCAGGTTGAAAAACTGTTTTTT.